One sample yielded the 12 T cell receptor beta chains listed below, sequenced in a study of T cell repertoires in aging, cancer and after chemotherapy. Multiplex touch-down PCR with TRB-A/B primers amplified rearranged V-D-J TRB sequences. TCRdb called the multiplex PCR reads again in MiXCR, with one record for every CDR3 protein. The sample has 1,400 or so distinct CDR3 sequences; more than 45% are singletons. The template was genomic DNA from peripheral blood, not RNA. Input material: blood. Receptor source: a human donor with a blood cancer.

The chain uses TRBV6-5 and TRBJ1-6; D not certain. Germline lookup yields CDR1 MNHEY and CDR2 SVGAGI. This CDR3 contains 14 residues. With 2 bases removed from V and 10 bases from J, the gap between germline ends came to 12 bases. As DNA, the CDR3 is TGTGCCAGCAGTTACGGGAGGGCTCACTCACCCCTCCACTTT. Its protein product is CASSYGRAHSPLHF.

The rearrangement links TRBV15 to TRBJ2-3, with D unresolved. The CDR3 contains 14 residues. Germline V gives CDR1 LNHNV, CDR2 YYDKDF (reference sequence). V was cut by 0 bases and J by 2 bases, with 6 bases left in between. The CDR3 DNA is TGTGCCACCAGCAGAGATCCGGACACAGATACGCAGTATTTT. This gives the protein CATSRDPDTDTQYF.

The chain combines TRBV6-1 with TRBJ1-2, with D perhaps matching TRBD1 (6 bases). The CDR3 sequence is 12 residues long. In germline, CDR1 is MNHNS, CDR2 SASEGT. V gave up 5 bases and J gave up 7 bases, with 11 bases separating them. The CDR3 loop is CASSQGLAGYTF. In DNA form, the CDR3 reads TGTGCCAGCAGTCAGGGGTTGGCTGGCTACACCTTC.

Here the CDR3 DNA reads TGTGCTACCAGCAGACCCGGCATGAACACCGGGGAGCTGTTTTTT. It codes for CATSRPGMNTGELFF. The genes are TRBV6-5 and TRBJ2-2; D gene uncertain. CDR1 is MNHEY, CDR2 SVGAGI, per germline. The CDR3 extends over 15 amino acids.

This clonotype occurred a few times. The genes are TRBV12-3 or TRBV12-4 and TRBJ2-7; TRBD1 aligns across 8 bases. The V gene end was trimmed by 6 bases and the J gene end by 7 bases; junction bases not matched to a gene: 8. The CDR3 has 13 residues. The DNA for the CDR3 is TGTGCCAGCAGGCAGGGGGCGCCGGATGAGCAGTACTTC. It yields the protein CASRQGAPDEQYF.

The CDR3 here is CASSQLGDTQYF. The CDR3 nucleotides read TGTGCCAGCAGCCAACTTGGAGATACGCAGTATTTT. V is TRBV7-9 and J is TRBJ2-3; D not certain. V lost 5 bases to trimming and J lost 5 bases, with 8 bases between them. In germline, CDR1 is SEHNR, CDR2 FQNEAQ (reference sequence). This CDR3 comprises 12 residues.

The chain has TRBV7-2 and TRBJ2-3; D unresolved. Germline CDR1 and CDR2: SGHTA and FQGNSA. Trimming took off 5 bases at V and 1 base at J, with 10 bases between the two ends. The CDR3 is 14 amino acids. This CDR3 is CASSRPPRTDTQYF. CDR3 nucleotide sequence: TGTGCCAGCAGCAGGCCGCCCCGCACAGATACGCAGTATTTT.

This clonotype came up once. The J gene is TRBJ1-6, the V gene TRBV7-2; D remains unclear. The CDR3 extends over 16 amino acids. Trimming pared 5 bases from V and 8 bases from J, leaving 19 bases between. Germline assignment: CDR1 SGHTA and CDR2 FQGNSA. As DNA, the CDR3 is TGTGCCAGCAGCCTCAGAGTGGGTGGTGCTCATTCACCCCTCCACTTT. Encoded protein: CASSLRVGGAHSPLHF.

The V call is TRBV20-1, the J call TRBJ1-2; TRBD1 matches 9 bases. CDR1 is DFQATT, CDR2 SNEGSKA, per germline (reference sequence). The CDR3 covers 12 residues. V shed 5 bases and J 7 bases; nucleotides not matched to a gene: 5. The DNA for the CDR3 is TGCAGTGCTGGGGGACAGGGACGTGGCTACACCTTC. It encodes CSAGGQGRGYTF.

The CDR3 nucleotides are TGTGCCACCAGTGATGGCCCCGGGACGGTCTATGGCTACACCTTC. This gives the protein CATSDGPGTVYGYTF. The V and J genes are TRBV24-1 and TRBJ1-2; perhaps TRBD1 as D (5 bases). V was trimmed by 3 bases and J by 4 bases, leaving 14 bases between them. Germline CDR1 KGHDR, CDR2 SFDVKD. The CDR3 has 15 residues.

This sequence joins TRBV12-3 or TRBV12-4 and TRBJ2-1; D ambiguous. The CDR3 totals 11 residues. V lost 4 bases and J 12 bases, leaving 10 bases between the germline ends. The CDR3 here is CASSWAGAQFF. As DNA, the CDR3 is TGTGCCAGCAGTTGGGCAGGAGCGCAGTTCTTC.

This clonotype appeared a few times. The genes are TRBV5-6 and TRBJ2-7; no firm D call. CDR3 length: 12 amino acids. Between the trimmed V and J ends, which lost 4 bases and 3 bases, there was a span of 8 bases. Germline V gene data show CDR1 as SGHDT and CDR2 as YYEEEE. CDR3 coding DNA: TGTGCCAGCAGCCACCGGTACTACGAGCAGTACTTC. Amino acids: CASSHRYYEQYF.